The 17 T cell receptor beta chains given below trace back to one sample, sequenced in a study of T cell repertoires in cytomegalovirus infection. TCRdb used MiXCR to reprocess the reads, holding one entry per CDR3 protein. Here the sample spans about 180,000 distinct CDR3 sequences, roughly 17% being singletons. Sequenced material: CD8+ T cells from PBMCs. These receptors were obtained from a human donor in good health (CMV status not recorded). Some clones in this sample may be carry-over from other donors' samples.

This clonotype was seen a handful of times. The rearrangement links TRBV2 to TRBJ1-4; the match to TRBD1 covers 9 bases. Germline trimming cut 7 bases from V and 8 bases from J; bases unmatched to any gene: 8. There are 14 residues in the CDR3. Germline CDR1 is SNHLY and CDR2 is FYNNEI. CDR3 loop: CASIDGQGNEKLFF. The CDR3 region has the DNA TGTGCCAGCATTGATGGACAGGGGAACGAAAAACTGTTTTTT.

This chain connects TRBV7-2 to TRBJ2-1; D is tentatively TRBD1 or TRBD2 (6 bases each). The germline V gene encodes CDR1 SGHTA and CDR2 FQGNSA. This CDR3 region has 14 residues. V was trimmed by 5 bases and J by 6 bases, leaving 14 bases between them. This CDR3 reads CASSPYGGGNEQFF. As DNA, the CDR3 is TGTGCCAGCAGCCCCTACGGAGGGGGCAATGAGCAGTTCTTC.

This chain uses TRBV27 with TRBJ2-2; a weak D match, TRBD1 (6 bases). Germline CDR1 and CDR2: MNHEY and SMNVEV (reference sequence). V was shortened by 5 bases and J by 7 bases, with 14 bases between the two germline ends. CDR3 length equals 14 residues. The CDR3 loop is CASSPHRVGGELFF. The DNA of the CDR3 is TGTGCCAGCAGTCCCCACAGGGTCGGCGGGGAGCTGTTTTTT.

This clonotype was seen only a few times. The rearrangement uses TRBV7-8 and TRBJ2-7; no definite D call. The CDR3 sequence is 14 residues long. Trimming took off 5 bases at V and 0 bases at J, with 11 bases between the two ends. Germline CDR1 reads SGHVS; CDR2 reads FQNEAQ. CDR3 loop: CASSPRAFSYEQYF. Here the CDR3 DNA reads TGTGCCAGCAGCCCTCGGGCGTTCTCCTACGAGCAGTACTTC.

This clonotype was recorded a few times. The CDR3 bases are TGTGCCAGCTCACCACCGGGACGGGTTGACCACAATGAGCAGTTCTTC. It specifies CASSPPGRVDHNEQFF. The rearrangement links TRBV18 to TRBJ2-1; D tentatively reads TRBD1 or TRBD2 (5 bases each). Germline V gives CDR1 KGHSH, CDR2 LQKENI. Trimming pared 0 bases from V and 5 bases from J, leaving 14 bases between. The CDR3 consists of 16 residues.

The sample holds a few counts of this clonotype. This sequence joins TRBV7-3 and TRBJ1-1; 9 bases agree with TRBD1. V shed 0 bases, J shed 3 bases, and the junction held 14 bases outside the gene matches. The germline V gene encodes CDR1 SGHTA and CDR2 FQGTGA. This CDR3 is built from 19 residues. CDR3 sequence: CASSLTEGTGWSKDTEAFF. In nucleotides, the CDR3 is TGTGCCAGCAGCTTAACGGAAGGGACAGGGTGGTCAAAGGACACTGAAGCTTTCTTT.

This clonotype came up a few times. The chain carries TRBV11-3 and TRBJ2-7, with D possibly being TRBD1 (6 bases). The V end lost 5 bases, the J end lost 3 bases, and 11 bases lay between the germline ends. There are 13 residues in the CDR3. Germline assignment: CDR1 SGHNT and CDR2 YENEEA. The CDR3 here is CASSPRGGYEQYF. CDR3 DNA sequence: TGTGCCAGCAGCCCCCGAGGGGGCTACGAGCAGTACTTC.

The gene calls are TRBV28 and TRBJ2-5; 14 nucleotides match TRBD2. The V gene's germline CDR1 is MDHEN and CDR2 SYDVKM. The CDR3 runs 15 residues. V gave up 6 bases and J gave up 4 bases; unmatched junction bases: 4. Here the CDR3 reads CASSLGTSGGETQYF. In DNA form, the CDR3 reads TGTGCCAGCAGCTTAGGGACTAGCGGGGGAGAGACCCAGTACTTC.

This chain links TRBV7-2 with TRBJ2-5, with unresolved D. Germline V lookup: CDR1 SGHTA, CDR2 FQGNSA. This CDR3 contains 14 residues. V was trimmed by 3 bases and J by 5 bases, leaving 13 bases between them. DNA for the CDR3: TGTGCCAGCAGCTTGAGGCGCCGGAAGGAGACCCAGTACTTC. Translating it yields CASSLRRRKETQYF.

The chain combines TRBV14 with TRBJ2-5; a possible D gene is TRBD1 (6 bases). CDR1 is SGHDN and CDR2 is FVKESK in the germline V gene. Trimming took off 1 base at V and 5 bases at J, with 17 bases between the two ends. This CDR3 region has 16 residues. The CDR3 loop reads CASSQVHRVDEETQYF. The CDR3 region has the DNA TGTGCCAGCAGCCAAGTCCACAGGGTGGACGAGGAGACCCAGTACTTC.

V usage is TRBV7-2 and J usage is TRBJ2-1; no definite D call. The ends were cut back, 2 bases at V and 4 bases at J, with 3 bases in the middle. This CDR3 is 12 amino acids long. Germline CDR1 is SGHTA and CDR2 is FQGNSA. CDR3 DNA: TGTGCCAGCAGCTTAATTTACAATGAGCAGTTCTTC. Amino acids: CASSLIYNEQFF.

The chain links TRBV28 to TRBJ1-4, with D possibly TRBD1 on 6 matching bases. The CDR3 runs to 15 residues. Trimming took off 6 bases at V and 0 bases at J, with 11 bases between the two ends. Germline values: CDR1 MDHEN, CDR2 SYDVKM. CDR3 sequence (DNA): TGTGCCAGCAGCAGGGGATTGGCAACTAATGAAAAACTGTTTTTT. This encodes CASSRGLATNEKLFF. Supplemented by reference TRBV28 and TRBJ1-4, the full variable domain reads DVKVTQSSRYLVKRTGEKVFLECVQDMDHENMFWYRQDPGLGLRLIYFSYDVKMKEKGDIPEGYSVSREKKERFSLILESASTNQTSMYLCASSRGLATNEKLFFGSGTQLSVL.

This sequence joins TRBV28 and TRBJ2-5; D uncertain. The CDR3 is 15 residues long. V was clipped by 6 bases and J by 4 bases, with 18 bases between them. Germline V CDR1 and CDR2: MDHEN, SYDVKM. The CDR3 bases are TGTGCCAGCAGACCTGATAGTAGCCTGACAGAGACCCAGTACTTC. It translates to CASRPDSSLTETQYF.

This clonotype was seen more than once but under ten times. The chain uses TRBV12-3 or TRBV12-4 and TRBJ2-2; D is uncertain. The CDR3 contains 12 residues. Deletions cut 3 bases from V and 7 bases from J, with 6 bases between. This CDR3 is CASSFRGGELFF. CDR3 nucleotides: TGTGCCAGCAGTTTCAGAGGCGGGGAGCTGTTTTTT.

The CDR3 DNA reads as TGCGCCAGCAGCCAAGACGGGACAAACGGATTTCAGCCCCAGCATTTT. This codes for CASSQDGTNGFQPQHF. J is TRBJ1-5 and V is TRBV4-3, with D maybe TRBD1 (6 bases). Germline-derived CDR1 and CDR2 are LGHNA and YSLEER. The V gene lost 0 bases and the J gene lost 6 bases, with 15 bases spanning the gap. This CDR3 is 16 amino acids long.

Ten or more counts support this clonotype. CDR3 DNA: TGTGCCAGCAGGGCGGGACAGGGGCCTTCCTACGAGCAGTACTTC. Translation: CASRAGQGPSYEQYF. The chain joins TRBV7-8 to TRBJ2-7; the match to TRBD1 covers 10 bases. CDR3 length: 15 amino acids. Germline V gene data show CDR1 as SGHVS and CDR2 as FQNEAQ. Trimming at V came to 6 bases and at J to 1 base, leaving 6 bases not matched to a gene. Variable domain in full (rest from reference TRBV7-8 and TRBJ2-7): GAGVSQSPRYKVAKRGQDVALRCDPISGHVSLFWYQQALGQGPEFLTYFQNEAQLDKSGLPSDRFFAERPEGSVSTLKIQRTQQEDSAVYLCASRAGQGPSYEQYFGPGTRLTVT.

Here the CDR3 DNA reads TGTGCCAGCGCTCTGGGTCCTACGGGGCAGTACTTC. The encoded protein is CASALGPTGQYF. The genes are TRBV6-2 or TRBV6-3 and TRBJ2-7; D is undetermined. This CDR3 is built from 12 residues. Per the germline V gene, CDR1 is MNHEY and CDR2 is SVGEGT. The V and J ends lost 8 bases and 9 bases respectively, with 17 bases between them.